This T cell receptor beta chain was sequenced in a study of a mutant IDH1 vaccine in newly diagnosed glioma. Overall study: Mean patient age was around 40 years; around 62% were male and approximately 40% female.

Here immunoSEQ multiplex PCR was the method, and the copy in TCRdb shows in-frame clones only, minus some. Of some 50,000 clones detected, approximately 64% appear once; the ten largest clones hold 4.5% to 5.5%. The table lists this clone with a count of one. Its matching antigen is unknown. The CDR3 runs to 14 residues. V lost 0 bases to trimming and J lost 3 bases, with 9 bases between them. The germline gives CDR1 MGHRA, CDR2 YSYEKL. Sample time point: week 47, end of study. Every single dose of the vaccine, 300 ug of mutant IDH1 20-mer peptide, came with topical imiquimod. Sequenced material: peripheral blood mononuclear cells (PBMCs), taken from a glioma patient whose treatment included an IDH1 peptide vaccine. This sequence originates from a middle-aged man with glioma. Some clones in this sample may be carry-over from other donors' samples. The V and J genes are TRBV4-1 and TRBJ2-7; tentatively, D is TRBD2 (6 bases). The CDR3 reads CASSQELGGYEQYF. In nucleotides, the CDR3 is TGCGCCAGCAGCCAAGAATTGGGGGGCTACGAGCAGTACTTC.